The following is a T cell receptor beta chain sequence with its context. Trimming cost V 8 bases and J 1 base; bases outside gene matches: 5. There are 15 residues in the CDR3. Germline CDR1 is MDHEN and CDR2 is SYDVKM. The data originate from a study of blood T cell repertoires in COVID-19. Study background: In each case, the material was cDNA or gDNA derived from T cells, B-cell-depleted T cells, or PBMCs.

Original processing notes: Amplification of reference gene primers provided the estimated nucleated cell counts. The protocol was immunoSEQ multiplex PCR, while the TCRdb copy is restricted to in-frame clones and leaves out a portion. The V and J calls and the clone size are those of that table, but D and trimming were determined from the DNA. In the table there are 70,000 to 100,000 clones, around 88% of which are singletons. Sequenced material: peripheral blood. The chain carries TRBV28 and TRBJ2-1; 10 bases align to TRBD2. The clonotype was recovered from a woman aged 70 to 79 with acute or convalescent COVID-19. The CDR3 bases are TGTGCCAGCGGAACTAGCGGGGCATCCTACAATGAGCAGTTCTTC. It translates to CASGTSGASYNEQFF.